This T cell receptor beta chain was captured by sequencing in a study of Ad26.COV2.S vaccination and SARS-CoV-2 variants. Across the study: Donor allocation was to the COV1001 Ad26.COV2.S trial arm. Dosing was one shot or two shots 56 days apart.

TCRdb keeps only in-frame clones here, not all; method: immunoSEQ multiplex PCR. The sample contains approximately 410,000 clones, 85% to 90% of which appear only once. Documented treatment: some 19 received Ad26.COV2.S at low or high dose, single or two shots; about five received placebo; per-sample allocation not given. The investigators took samples on day 63 after the first vaccine or placebo injection. The V gene lost 6 bases and the J gene lost 7 bases, with 9 bases spanning the gap. Germline CDR1 reads MNHEY; CDR2 reads SVGAGI. The CDR3 sequence is 12 residues long. The source material was peripheral blood, sampled in a trial of Ad26.COV2.S vaccine versus placebo. The chain employs TRBV6-5 and TRBJ2-2; no firm D call. The clonotype was recovered from a person aged 18-65 years who received the Ad26.COV2.S COVID-19 vaccine or a placebo. The CDR3 region is CASSQTSGELFF. CDR3 bases: TGTGCCAGCAGCCAAACGAGCGGGGAGCTGTTTTTT.